The source of this TCR beta chain is a study of T cells after somatic rescue of genetic block. This clone has just one count. The CDR3 spans 13 residues. Germline CDR1 MNHEY, CDR2 SVGAGI. V gave up 0 bases and J gave up 2 bases, with 5 bases separating them. Using immunoSEQ multiplex PCR, the repertoire was profiled, and TCRdb retains in-frame clones only, with some absent. The table includes more than 65,000 clones, roughly 88% detected once. The source material was peripheral blood mononuclear cells (PBMCs). This TCR was recovered from a man aged 25-45 years. The chain is built from TRBV6-5 and TRBJ2-7; no clear D. Here the CDR3 DNA reads TGTGCCAGCAGTTACTCCCCGGCCTACGAGCAGTACTTC. It yields the protein CASSYSPAYEQYF.